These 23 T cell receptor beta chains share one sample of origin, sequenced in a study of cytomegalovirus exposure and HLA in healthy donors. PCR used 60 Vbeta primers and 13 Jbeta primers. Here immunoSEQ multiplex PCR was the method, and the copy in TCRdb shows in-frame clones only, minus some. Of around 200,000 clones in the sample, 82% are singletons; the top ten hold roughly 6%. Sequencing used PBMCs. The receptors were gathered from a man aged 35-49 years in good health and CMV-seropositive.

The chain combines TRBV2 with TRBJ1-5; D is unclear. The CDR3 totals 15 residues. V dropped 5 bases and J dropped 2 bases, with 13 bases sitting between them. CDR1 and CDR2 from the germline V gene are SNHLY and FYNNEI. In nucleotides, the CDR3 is TGTGCCAGCAGTCCGGGAGGTGTTCGCAATCAGCCCCAGCATTTT. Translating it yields CASSPGGVRNQPQHF.

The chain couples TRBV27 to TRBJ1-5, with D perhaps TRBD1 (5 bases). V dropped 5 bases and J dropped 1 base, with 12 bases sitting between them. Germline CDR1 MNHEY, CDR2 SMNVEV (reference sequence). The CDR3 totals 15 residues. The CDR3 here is CASSPRGGSNQPQHF. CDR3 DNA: TGTGCCAGCAGTCCTCGGGGGGGGAGCAATCAGCCCCAGCATTTT.

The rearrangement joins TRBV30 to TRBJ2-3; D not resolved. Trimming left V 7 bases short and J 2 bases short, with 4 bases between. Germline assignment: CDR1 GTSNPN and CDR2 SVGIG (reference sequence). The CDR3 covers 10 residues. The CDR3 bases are TGTGCCTCTAACACAGATACGCAGTATTTT. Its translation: CASNTDTQYF.

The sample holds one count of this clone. CDR3 amino acids: CASSLIGGSTDTQYF. The CDR3 bases are TGTGCCAGCAGCTTAATTGGCGGTAGCACAGATACGCAGTATTTT. The J gene is TRBJ2-3, the V gene TRBV13; D remains ambiguous. Trimming took 2 bases from V and 0 from J, leaving 9 bases between them. Per the germline V gene, CDR1 is PRHDT and CDR2 is FYEKMQ (reference sequence). CDR3 length: 15 residues.

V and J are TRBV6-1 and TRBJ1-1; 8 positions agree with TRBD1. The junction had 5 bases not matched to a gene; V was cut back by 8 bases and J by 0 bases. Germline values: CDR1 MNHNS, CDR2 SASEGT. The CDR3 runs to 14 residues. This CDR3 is CASQRTGMNTEAFF. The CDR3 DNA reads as TGTGCCAGCCAGAGGACAGGGATGAACACTGAAGCTTTCTTT.

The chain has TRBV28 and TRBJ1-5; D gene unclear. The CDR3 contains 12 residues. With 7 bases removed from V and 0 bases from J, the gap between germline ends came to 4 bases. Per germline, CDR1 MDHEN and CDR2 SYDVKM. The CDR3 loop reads CASTYSNQPQHF. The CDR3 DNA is TGTGCCAGCACCTATAGCAATCAGCCCCAGCATTTT.

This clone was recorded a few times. The CDR3 loop reads CASSILASGSEQYF. For the CDR3, the DNA is TGTGCCAGTAGTATACTAGCCTCGGGGAGCGAGCAGTACTTC. The chain has TRBV19 and TRBJ2-7, with D possibly matching TRBD2 (5 bases). The CDR3 length is 14 residues. Looked up from germline, CDR1 is LNHDA and CDR2 is SQIVND (reference sequence). V was clipped by 2 bases and J by 6 bases, with 14 bases between them.

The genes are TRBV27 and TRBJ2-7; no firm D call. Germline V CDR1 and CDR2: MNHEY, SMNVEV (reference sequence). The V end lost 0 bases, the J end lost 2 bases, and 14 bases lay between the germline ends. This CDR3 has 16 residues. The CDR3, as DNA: TGTGCCAGCAGTTTATCGGCAACAGCTTTAGCCTACGAGCAGTACTTC. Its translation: CASSLSATALAYEQYF.

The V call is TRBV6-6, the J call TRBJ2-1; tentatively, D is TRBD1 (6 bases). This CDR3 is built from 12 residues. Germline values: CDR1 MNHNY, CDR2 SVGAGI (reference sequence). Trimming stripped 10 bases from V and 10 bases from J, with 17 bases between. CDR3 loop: CAIPRGFWEQFF. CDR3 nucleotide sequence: TGTGCCATCCCTAGGGGGTTCTGGGAGCAGTTCTTC.

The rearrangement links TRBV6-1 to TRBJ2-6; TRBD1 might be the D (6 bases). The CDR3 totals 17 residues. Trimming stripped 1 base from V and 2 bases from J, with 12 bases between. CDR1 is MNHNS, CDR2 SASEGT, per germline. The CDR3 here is CASSEGRRGTGANVLTF. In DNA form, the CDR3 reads TGTGCCAGCAGTGAAGGGCGCAGGGGCACTGGGGCCAACGTCCTGACTTTC.

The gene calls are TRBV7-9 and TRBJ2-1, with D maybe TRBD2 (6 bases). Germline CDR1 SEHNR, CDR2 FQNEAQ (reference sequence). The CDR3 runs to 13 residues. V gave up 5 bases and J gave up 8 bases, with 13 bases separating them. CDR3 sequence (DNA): TGTGCCAGCAGCCCCGGGACTTGGGATGAGCAGTTCTTC. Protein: CASSPGTWDEQFF.

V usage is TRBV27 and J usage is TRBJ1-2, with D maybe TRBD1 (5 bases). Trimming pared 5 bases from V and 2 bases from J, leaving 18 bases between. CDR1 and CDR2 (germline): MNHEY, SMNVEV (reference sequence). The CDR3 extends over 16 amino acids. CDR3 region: CASSPWGGRGNYGYTF. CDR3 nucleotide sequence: TGTGCCAGCAGTCCCTGGGGGGGTCGTGGCAACTATGGCTACACCTTC.

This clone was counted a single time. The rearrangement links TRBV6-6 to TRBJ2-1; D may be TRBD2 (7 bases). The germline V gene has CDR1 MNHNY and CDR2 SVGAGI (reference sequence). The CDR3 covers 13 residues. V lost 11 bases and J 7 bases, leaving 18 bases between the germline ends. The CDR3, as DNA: TGTGCCGGGGGAACGGGGGGCGCGAATGAGCAGTTCTTC. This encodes CAGGTGGANEQFF.

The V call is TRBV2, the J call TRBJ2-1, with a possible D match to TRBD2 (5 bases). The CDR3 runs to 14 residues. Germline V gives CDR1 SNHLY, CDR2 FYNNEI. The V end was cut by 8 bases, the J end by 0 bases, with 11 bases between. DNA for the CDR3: TGTGCCAGCGCCGACTACAGCTCCTACAATGAGCAGTTCTTC. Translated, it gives CASADYSSYNEQFF.

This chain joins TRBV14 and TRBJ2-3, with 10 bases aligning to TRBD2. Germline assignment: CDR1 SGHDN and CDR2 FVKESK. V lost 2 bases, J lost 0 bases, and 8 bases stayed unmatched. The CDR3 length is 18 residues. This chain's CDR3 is CASSQRKGLATSTDTQYF. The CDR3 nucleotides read TGTGCCAGCAGCCAAAGAAAGGGACTAGCGACTAGCACAGATACGCAGTATTTT.

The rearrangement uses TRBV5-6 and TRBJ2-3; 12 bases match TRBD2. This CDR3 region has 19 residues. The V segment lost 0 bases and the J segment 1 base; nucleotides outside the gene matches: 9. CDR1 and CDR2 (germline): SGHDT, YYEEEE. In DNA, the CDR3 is TGTGCCAGCAGCTTGGCGCTAGCGGGAGGGCCGTGGGGCACAGATACGCAGTATTTT. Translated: CASSLALAGGPWGTDTQYF.

The CDR3 region is CSAGGTEAFF. DNA of the CDR3: TGCAGTGCGGGGGGCACTGAAGCTTTCTTT. The gene calls are TRBV20-1 and TRBJ1-1, with D perhaps TRBD1 (5 bases). Trimming removed 6 bases from V and 4 bases from J, with 6 bases in between. CDR1 and CDR2 (germline): DFQATT, SNEGSKA (reference sequence). The CDR3 is 10 residues long.

CDR3 coding DNA: TGTGCCAGCAGTTACCGAATTTTCGGGAGGGCCGGGGAGCTGTTTTTT. It encodes CASSYRIFGRAGELFF. The chain is built from TRBV27 and TRBJ2-2, with 8 bases matching TRBD2. The CDR3 is 16 amino acids. J lost 6 bases, V lost 4 bases, and 10 bases had no gene match. The V gene's germline CDR1 is MNHEY and CDR2 SMNVEV (reference sequence).

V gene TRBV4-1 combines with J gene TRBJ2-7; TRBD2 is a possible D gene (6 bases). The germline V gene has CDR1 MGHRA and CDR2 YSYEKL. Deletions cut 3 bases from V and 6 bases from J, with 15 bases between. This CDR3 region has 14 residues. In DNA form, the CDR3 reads TGCGCCAGCAGCCAGTTGACTAGGGTGGGCGAGCAGTACTTC. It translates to CASSQLTRVGEQYF.

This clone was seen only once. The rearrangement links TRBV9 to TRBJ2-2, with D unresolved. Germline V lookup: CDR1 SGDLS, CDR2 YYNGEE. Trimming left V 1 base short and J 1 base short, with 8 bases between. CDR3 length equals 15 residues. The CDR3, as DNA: TGTGCCAGCAGCGTAAGCCTAGAGAACACCGGGGAGCTGTTTTTT. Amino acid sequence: CASSVSLENTGELFF.

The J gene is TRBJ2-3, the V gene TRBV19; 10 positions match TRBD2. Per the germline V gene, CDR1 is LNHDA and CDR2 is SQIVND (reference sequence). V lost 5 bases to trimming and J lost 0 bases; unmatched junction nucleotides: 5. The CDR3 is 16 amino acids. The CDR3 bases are TGTGCCAGTAGTGCGGGACTAGCGCCTAGCACAGATACGCAGTATTTT. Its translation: CASSAGLAPSTDTQYF. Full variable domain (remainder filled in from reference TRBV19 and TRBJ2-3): DGGITQSPKYLFRKEGQNVTLSCEQNLNHDAMYWYRQDPGQGLRLIYYSQIVNDFQKGDIAEGYSVSREKKESFPLTVTSAQKNPTAFYLCASSAGLAPSTDTQYFGPGTRLTVL.

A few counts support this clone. CDR3 sequence: CASSSRASGYNEQFF. Here the CDR3 DNA reads TGTGCCAGCAGCAGTCGGGCTAGCGGGTACAATGAGCAGTTCTTC. The chain couples TRBV5-6 to TRBJ2-1, with 8 bases identical to TRBD2. This CDR3 is built from 15 residues. Germline CDR1 reads SGHDT; CDR2 reads YYEEEE. Trimming took 4 bases from V and 4 from J; bases not matched to a gene: 7.

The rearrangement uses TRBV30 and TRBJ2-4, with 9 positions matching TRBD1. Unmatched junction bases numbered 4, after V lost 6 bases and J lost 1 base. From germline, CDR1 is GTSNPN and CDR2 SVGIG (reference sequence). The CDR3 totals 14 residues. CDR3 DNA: TGTGCCTGTTCCGGGACAGGGGCCAAAAACATTCAGTACTTC. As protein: CACSGTGAKNIQYF.